The source of this T cell receptor beta chain is a study of cytomegalovirus exposure and HLA in healthy donors. As regards this clone: Its antigen is unknown.

Study-wide points: Association with HLA alleles at 0.05 false discovery rate was found for 15,000 to 20,000 TCR beta sequences in a later analysis. Confirmation was obtained in vitro that a few CMV-associated chains are specific for CMV antigens. Sequencing depth roughly uniform across donors was assumed in presence/absence analyses.

The PCR made use of 60 Vbeta and 13 Jbeta primers. TCRdb's table, derived via immunoSEQ multiplex PCR, lists solely in-frame clones and lacks some. The sample lists approximately 190,000 clones; over 60% were seen once. This receptor was obtained from a woman in her thirties in good health and CMV-seropositive. The specimen was PBMCs.

CDR3 in DNA: TGTGCCAGCACCGGGGGACTGAGGGACTACACCTTC. As protein: CASTGGLRDYTF. The chain employs TRBV28 and TRBJ1-2; a weak D match, TRBD1 (5 bases). V was trimmed by 7 bases and J by 10 bases, leaving 16 bases between them. Per germline, CDR1 MDHEN and CDR2 SYDVKM. There are 12 residues in the CDR3.